The clone carrying this TCR beta chain was found many times. No antigen is known for it. On the basis of clinical symptoms, serum thyroxine and TRAb, thyroid ultrasound and orbital computed tomography, diagnoses were made. The sample belongs to a study of T cells in Graves' hyperthyroidism and ophthalmopathy. Broader study findings: Blood also contained most expanded thyroid clonotypes above 0.001. Ophthalmopathy, which appeared later, was predicted by the model a median roughly 6.4 months before onset.

CDR3 length: 15 residues. The trim removed 6 bases at V and 8 bases at J, leaving 10 bases unmatched. In germline, CDR1 is MNHEY, CDR2 SVGAGI. The CDR3 regions of TCR beta were amplified from RNA transcripts. The primer set for the first-round RT-PCR of the TCR CDR3 was HTBI. TCRdb recomputed calls from the multiplex PCR reads with MiXCR, one row per CDR3 protein. The data show 450,000 to 700,000 distinct CDR3 sequences, more than 45% seen once. Sequencing was done on a sample of peripheral blood or thyroid tissue (not recorded which). The chain joins TRBV6-5 to TRBJ1-6; 7 nucleotides agree with TRBD1. The clonotype comes from an adult woman with Graves' disease, either hyperthyroidism or ophthalmopathy (not recorded which). The DNA of the CDR3 is TGTGCCAGCAGCCCAGGGGGGGGTCGTCATTCACCCCTCCACTTT. This codes for CASSPGGGRHSPLHF.